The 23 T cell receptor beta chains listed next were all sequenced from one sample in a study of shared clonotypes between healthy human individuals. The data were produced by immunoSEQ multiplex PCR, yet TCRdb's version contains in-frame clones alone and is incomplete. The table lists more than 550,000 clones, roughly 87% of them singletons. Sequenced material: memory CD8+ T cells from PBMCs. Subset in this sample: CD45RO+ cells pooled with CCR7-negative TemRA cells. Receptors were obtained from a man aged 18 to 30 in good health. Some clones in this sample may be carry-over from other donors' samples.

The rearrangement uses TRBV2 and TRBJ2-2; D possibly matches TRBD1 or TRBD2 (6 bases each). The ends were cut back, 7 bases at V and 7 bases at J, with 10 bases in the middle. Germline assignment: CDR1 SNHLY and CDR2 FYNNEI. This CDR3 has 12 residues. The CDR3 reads CASTGAGGELFF. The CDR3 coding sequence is TGTGCCAGCACGGGGGCGGGCGGGGAGCTGTTTTTT.

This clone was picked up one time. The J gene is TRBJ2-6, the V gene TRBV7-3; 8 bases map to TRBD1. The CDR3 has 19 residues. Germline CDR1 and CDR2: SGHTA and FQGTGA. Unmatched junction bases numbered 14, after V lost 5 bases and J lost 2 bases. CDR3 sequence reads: CASSPTATGGGTGANVLTF. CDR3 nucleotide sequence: TGTGCCAGCAGCCCAACTGCAACAGGGGGTGGAACTGGGGCCAACGTCCTGACTTTC.

DNA for the CDR3: TGTGCCAGCAGTCCAAAAGGGGGCTATGGCTACACCTTC. It is translated as CASSPKGGYGYTF. This chain joins TRBV7-3 and TRBJ1-2; D is possibly TRBD1 (6 bases). Between the trimmed V and J ends, which lost 6 bases and 4 bases, there was a span of 12 bases. This CDR3 has 13 residues. Germline V gene data show CDR1 as SGHTA and CDR2 as FQGTGA.

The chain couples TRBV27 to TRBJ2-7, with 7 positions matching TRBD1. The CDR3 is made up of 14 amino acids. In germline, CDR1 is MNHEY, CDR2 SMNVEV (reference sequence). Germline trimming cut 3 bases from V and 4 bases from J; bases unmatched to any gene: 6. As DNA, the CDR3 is TGTGCCAGCAGTTTCTTCACAGGGGATTACGAGCAGTACTTC. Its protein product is CASSFFTGDYEQYF.

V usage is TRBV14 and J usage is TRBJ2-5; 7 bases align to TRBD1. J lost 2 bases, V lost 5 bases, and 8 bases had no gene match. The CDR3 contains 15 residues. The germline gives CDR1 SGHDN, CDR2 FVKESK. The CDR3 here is CASSTWSGQQETQYF. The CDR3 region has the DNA TGTGCCAGCAGCACCTGGTCGGGACAGCAAGAGACCCAGTACTTC.

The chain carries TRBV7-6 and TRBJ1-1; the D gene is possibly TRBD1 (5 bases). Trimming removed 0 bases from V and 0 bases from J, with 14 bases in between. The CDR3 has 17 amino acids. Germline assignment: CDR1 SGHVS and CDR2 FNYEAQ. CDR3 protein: CASSLAPRGTVNTEAFF. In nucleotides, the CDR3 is TGTGCCAGCAGCTTAGCCCCTCGAGGGACGGTGAACACTGAAGCTTTCTTT.

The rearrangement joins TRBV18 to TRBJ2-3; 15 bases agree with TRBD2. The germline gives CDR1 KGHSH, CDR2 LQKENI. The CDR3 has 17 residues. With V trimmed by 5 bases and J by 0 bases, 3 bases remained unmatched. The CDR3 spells CASSGTSGRPSTDTQYF. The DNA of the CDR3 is TGTGCCAGCTCAGGGACTAGCGGGAGGCCCAGCACAGATACGCAGTATTTT.

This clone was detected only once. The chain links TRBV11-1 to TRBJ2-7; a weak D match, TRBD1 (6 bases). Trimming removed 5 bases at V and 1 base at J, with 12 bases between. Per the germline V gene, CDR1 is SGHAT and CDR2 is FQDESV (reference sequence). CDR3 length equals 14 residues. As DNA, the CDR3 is TGTGCCAGCAGCCAATACACAGGGTCCTACGAGCAGTACTTC. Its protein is CASSQYTGSYEQYF.

As DNA, the CDR3 is TGTGCCAGCAGTGTCAAGGCTAGCGGAGAAGAGCAGTTCTTC. Amino acids: CASSVKASGEEQFF. V and J are TRBV2 and TRBJ2-1; TRBD2 agrees at 7 bases. The CDR3 consists of 14 residues. V trimming: 4 bases; J trimming: 10 bases; junction bases outside the gene matches: 10. In germline, CDR1 is SNHLY, CDR2 FYNNEI.

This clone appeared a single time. The CDR3 DNA sequence: TGTGCCAGCAGCCCAGAGACTAGCGGGAGGGGACTTGCAAACGAGCAGTACTTC. Protein: CASSPETSGRGLANEQYF. The genes are TRBV7-9 and TRBJ2-7; 14 bases map to TRBD2. The V gene's germline CDR1 is SEHNR and CDR2 FQNEAQ (reference sequence). V lost 5 bases, J lost 5 bases, and 14 bases stayed unmatched. The CDR3 contains 18 residues.

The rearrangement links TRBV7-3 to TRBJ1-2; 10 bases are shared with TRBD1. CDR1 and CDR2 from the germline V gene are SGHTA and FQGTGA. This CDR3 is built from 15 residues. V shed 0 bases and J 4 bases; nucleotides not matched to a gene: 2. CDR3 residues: CASSLTGTGVYGYTF. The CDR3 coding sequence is TGTGCCAGCAGCTTAACCGGGACAGGGGTCTATGGCTACACCTTC.

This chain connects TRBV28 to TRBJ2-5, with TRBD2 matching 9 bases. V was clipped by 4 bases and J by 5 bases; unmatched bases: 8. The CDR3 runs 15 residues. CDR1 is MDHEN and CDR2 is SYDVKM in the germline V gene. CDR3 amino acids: CASSSVAGATETQYF. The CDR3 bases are TGTGCCAGCAGTTCAGTAGCGGGAGCGACGGAGACCCAGTACTTC. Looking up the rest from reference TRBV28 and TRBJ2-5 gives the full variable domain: DVKVTQSSRYLVKRTGEKVFLECVQDMDHENMFWYRQDPGLGLRLIYFSYDVKMKEKGDIPEGYSVSREKKERFSLILESASTNQTSMYLCASSSVAGATETQYFGPGTRLLVL.

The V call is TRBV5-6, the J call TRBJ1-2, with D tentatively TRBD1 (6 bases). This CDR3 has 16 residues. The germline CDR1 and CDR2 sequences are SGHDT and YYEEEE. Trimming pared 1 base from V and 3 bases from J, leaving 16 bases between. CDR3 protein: CASSLSVKGGYYGYTF. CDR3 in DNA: TGTGCCAGCAGCTTGTCTGTCAAAGGGGGATACTATGGCTACACCTTC.

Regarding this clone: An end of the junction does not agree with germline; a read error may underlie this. The chain's CDR3 is CASTPGGGDRDTEAFF. CDR3 nucleotides: TGTGCCAGCACCCCGGGTGGCGGGGACCGGGACACCGAAGCTTTCTTT. The rearrangement uses TRBV9 and TRBJ1-1; maybe TRBD1 (6 bases). The V gene's germline CDR1 is SGDLS and CDR2 YYNGEE. This CDR3 has 16 residues.

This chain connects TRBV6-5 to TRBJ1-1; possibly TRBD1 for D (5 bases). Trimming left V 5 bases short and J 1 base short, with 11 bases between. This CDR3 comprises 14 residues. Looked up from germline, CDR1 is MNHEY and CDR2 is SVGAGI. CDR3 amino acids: CASSADRENTEAFF. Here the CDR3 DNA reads TGTGCCAGCAGTGCCGACAGAGAGAACACTGAAGCTTTCTTT.

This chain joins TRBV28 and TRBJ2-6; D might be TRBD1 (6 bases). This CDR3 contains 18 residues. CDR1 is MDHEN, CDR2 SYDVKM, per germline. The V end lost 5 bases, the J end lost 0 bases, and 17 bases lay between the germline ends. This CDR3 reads CASSTRQVQSSGANVLTF. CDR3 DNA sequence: TGTGCCAGCAGTACTCGACAGGTCCAAAGCTCTGGGGCCAACGTCCTGACTTTC.

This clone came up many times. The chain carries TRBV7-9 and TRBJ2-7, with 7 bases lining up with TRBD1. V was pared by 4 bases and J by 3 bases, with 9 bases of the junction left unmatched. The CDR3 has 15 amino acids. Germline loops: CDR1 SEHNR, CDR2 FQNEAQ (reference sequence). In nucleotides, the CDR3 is TGTGCCAGCAGCTCCAAAGGGACAGAAGTCTACGAGCAGTACTTC. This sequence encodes CASSSKGTEVYEQYF. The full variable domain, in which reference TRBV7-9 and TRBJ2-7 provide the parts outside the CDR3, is DTGVSQNPRHKITKRGQNVTFRCDPISEHNRLYWYRQTLGQGPEFLTYFQNEAQLEKSRLLSDRFSAERPKGSFSTLEIQRTEQGDSAMYLCASSSKGTEVYEQYFGPGTRLTVT.

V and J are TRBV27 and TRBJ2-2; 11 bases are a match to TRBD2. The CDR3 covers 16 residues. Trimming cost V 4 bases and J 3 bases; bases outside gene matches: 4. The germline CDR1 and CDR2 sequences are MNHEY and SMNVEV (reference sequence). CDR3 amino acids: CASSYPSGRYTGELFF. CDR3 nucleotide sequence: TGTGCCAGCAGTTACCCTAGCGGGAGGTACACCGGGGAGCTGTTTTTT.

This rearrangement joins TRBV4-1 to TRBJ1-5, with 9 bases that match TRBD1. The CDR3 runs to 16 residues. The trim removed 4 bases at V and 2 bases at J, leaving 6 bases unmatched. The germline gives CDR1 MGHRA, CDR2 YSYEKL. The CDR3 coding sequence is TGCGCCAGCAGCCCATGGACAGGGGAAGGCAATCAGCCCCAGCATTTT. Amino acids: CASSPWTGEGNQPQHF.

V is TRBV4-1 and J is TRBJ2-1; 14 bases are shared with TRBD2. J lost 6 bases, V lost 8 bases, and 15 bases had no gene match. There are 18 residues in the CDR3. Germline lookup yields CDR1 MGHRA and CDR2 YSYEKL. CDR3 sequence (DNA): TGCGCCAGCGGACGACTAGCGGGAGGGCCGGGGGGTATCAATGAGCAGTTCTTC. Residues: CASGRLAGGPGGINEQFF.

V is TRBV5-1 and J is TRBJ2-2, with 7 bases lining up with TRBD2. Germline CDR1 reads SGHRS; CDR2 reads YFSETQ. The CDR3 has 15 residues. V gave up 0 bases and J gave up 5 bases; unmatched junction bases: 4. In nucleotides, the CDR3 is TGCGCCAGCAGCTTGGGCCACGGGAGGACCGGGGAGCTGTTTTTT. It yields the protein CASSLGHGRTGELFF.

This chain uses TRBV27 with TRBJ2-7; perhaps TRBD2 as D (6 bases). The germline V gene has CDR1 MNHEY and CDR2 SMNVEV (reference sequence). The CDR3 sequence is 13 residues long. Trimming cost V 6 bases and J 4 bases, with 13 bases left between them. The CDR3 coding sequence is TGTGCCAGCAGCGCACTAGCCGGTTACGAGCAGTACTTC. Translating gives CASSALAGYEQYF.

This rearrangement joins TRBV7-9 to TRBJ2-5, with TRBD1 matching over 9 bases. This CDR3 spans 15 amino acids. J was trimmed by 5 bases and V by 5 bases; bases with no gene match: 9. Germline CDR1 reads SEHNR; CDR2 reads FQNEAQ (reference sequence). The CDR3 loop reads CASSHRIGQGETQYF. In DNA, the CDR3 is TGTGCCAGCAGCCACCGGATAGGACAGGGGGAGACCCAGTACTTC.